A single sample gave rise to the 4 T cell receptor beta chains below, sequenced in a study of human T cells and chemical hapten exposure. MiXCR was run by TCRdb on the RACE reads, yielding one entry per CDR3 protein. The table includes about 100,000 distinct CDR3 sequences, roughly 10% detected once. The time point was: patch test 2, 6 weeks after DPC sensitization. As for treatment: therapeutic diphenylcyclopropenone sensitization with weekly scalp DPC. The sample in question was whole blood, obtained in connection with sensitization to the hapten diphenylcyclopropenone (DPC). Every receptor here comes from a woman between 40 and 55 years old with alopecia areata. Some clones in this sample may be carry-over from other donors' samples.

This clonotype has more than one count but fewer than ten. The J gene is TRBJ2-3, the V gene TRBV7-2, with 9 bases that match TRBD2. Unmatched junction bases numbered 5, after V lost 6 bases and J lost 7 bases. There are 13 residues in the CDR3. CDR1 and CDR2 (germline): SGHTA, FQGNSA. The CDR3 nucleotides are TGTGCCAGCAGGTCTAGCGGGGAATATACGCAGTATTTT. Translating it yields CASRSSGEYTQYF.

This clonotype was detected only a few times. The chain joins TRBV4-3 to TRBJ2-5; TRBD2 matches at 8 bases. The CDR3 length is 17 residues. Trimming took 0 bases from V and 6 from J; bases not matched to a gene: 12. Germline CDR1 reads LGHNA; CDR2 reads YSLEER. The chain's CDR3 is CASSQDFGGGKIKTQYF. The DNA for the CDR3 is TGCGCCAGCAGCCAAGATTTTGGCGGGGGGAAAATTAAGACCCAGTACTTC.

At least ten counts were recorded for this clonotype. V usage is TRBV20-1 and J usage is TRBJ1-5; TRBD1 agrees at 7 bases. Germline values: CDR1 DFQATT, CDR2 SNEGSKA (reference sequence). The CDR3 has 16 residues. Trimming removed 4 bases from V and 2 bases from J; junction bases left unmatched: 11. Here the CDR3 reads CSATGRGQFGNQPQHF. The DNA of the CDR3 is TGCAGTGCTACAGGGAGGGGGCAATTCGGCAATCAGCCCCAGCATTTT.

This chain links TRBV20-1 with TRBJ2-1; TRBD2 is a possible D gene (6 bases). The length of the CDR3 is 14 residues. Germline CDR1 reads DFQATT; CDR2 reads SNEGSKA (reference sequence). Trimming removed 3 bases from V and 0 bases from J, with 9 bases in between. Here the CDR3 reads CSASASASYNEQFF. The DNA of the CDR3 is TGCAGTGCTAGCGCTAGCGCCTCCTACAATGAGCAGTTCTTC.